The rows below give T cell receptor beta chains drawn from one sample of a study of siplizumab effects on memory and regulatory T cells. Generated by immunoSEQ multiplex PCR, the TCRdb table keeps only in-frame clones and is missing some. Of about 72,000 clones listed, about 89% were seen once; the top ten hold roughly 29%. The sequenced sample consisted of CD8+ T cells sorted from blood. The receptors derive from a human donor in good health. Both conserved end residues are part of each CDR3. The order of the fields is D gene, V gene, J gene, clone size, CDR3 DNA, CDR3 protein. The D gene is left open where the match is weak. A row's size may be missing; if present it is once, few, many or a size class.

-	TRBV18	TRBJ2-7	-	TGTGCCAGCTCACCACCGGACTCCTACGAGCAGTACTTC	CASSPPDSYEQYF
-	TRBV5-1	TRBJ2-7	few	TGCGCCAGCAGCTCGGGACTCCGTTACGAGCAGTACTTC	CASSSGLRYEQYF
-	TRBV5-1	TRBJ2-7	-	TGCGCCAGCAGCTTGGGACAGATCGAGCAGTACTTC	CASSLGQIEQYF
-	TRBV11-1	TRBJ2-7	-	TGTGCCAGCAGCTTGGGTCTCCCCTACGAGCAGTACTTC	CASSLGLPYEQYF
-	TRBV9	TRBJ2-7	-	TGTGCCAGCAGCGTAGAGGTTAGCGGATCCTACGAGCAGTACTTC	CASSVEVSGSYEQYF
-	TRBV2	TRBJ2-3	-	TGTGCCAGCAGAAGGGAAGGCGCAGATACGCAGTATTTT	CASRREGADTQYF
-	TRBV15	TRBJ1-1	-	TGTGCCTCAACGGACACGTTGAACACTGAAGCTTTCTTT	CASTDTLNTEAFF
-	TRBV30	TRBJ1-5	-	TGTGCCTGGAGCTCAGGGTACGGCAATCAGCCCCAGCATTTT	CAWSSGYGNQPQHF
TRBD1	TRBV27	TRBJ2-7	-	TGTGCCAGCAGTCGACAGGGGATAGACTACGAGCAGTACTTC	CASSRQGIDYEQYF
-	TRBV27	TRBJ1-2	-	TGTGCCAGCAGACTACAGGGCGGCAACTATGGCTACACCTTC	CASRLQGGNYGYTF
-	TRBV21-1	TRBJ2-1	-	TGTGCCAGCAGCAAAGTCTGGTGGGAGGCTACCTACAATGAGCAGTTCTTC	CASSKVWWEATYNEQFF
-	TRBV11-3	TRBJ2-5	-	TGTGCCAGCAGCCCCCGGGGGGAGACCCAGTACTTC	CASSPRGETQYF
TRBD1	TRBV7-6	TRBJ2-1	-	TGTGCCAGCAGCCCAGGGACAGGGGAGAACAATGAGCAGTTCTTC	CASSPGTGENNEQFF
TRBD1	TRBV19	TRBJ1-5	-	TGTGCCAGTACGGACAGGGGATATAATCAGCCCCAGCATTTT	CASTDRGYNQPQHF
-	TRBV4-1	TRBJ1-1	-	TGCGCCAGCAGCCAAGATCCAGGGATGGGAACTGAAGCTTTCTTT	CASSQDPGMGTEAFF
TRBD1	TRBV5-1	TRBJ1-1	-	TGCGCCAGCAGTTTGGGACAGGGTATCACTGAAGCTTTCTTT	CASSLGQGITEAFF
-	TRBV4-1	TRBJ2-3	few	TGCGCCAGCAGCCAAGACAGCACAGATACGCAGTATTTT	CASSQDSTDTQYF
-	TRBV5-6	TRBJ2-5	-	TGTGCCAGCAGCCCCGCGGGGTGGGAGACCCAGTACTTC	CASSPAGWETQYF
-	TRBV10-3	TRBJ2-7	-	TGTGCCATCAGTGAGCCCAACCTGCTGGTTATTAGCTCCTACGAGCAGTACTTC	CAISEPNLLVISSYEQYF
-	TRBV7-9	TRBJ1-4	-	TGTGCCAGCAGCTTAATCCGGGCTACAACTAATGAAAAACTGTTTTTT	CASSLIRATTNEKLFF
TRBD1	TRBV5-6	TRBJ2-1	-	TGTGCCAGCAGCCAGGGACAGGGTCCACTCAATGAGCAGTTCTTC	CASSQGQGPLNEQFF
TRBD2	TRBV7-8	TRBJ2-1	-	TGTGCCAGCAGCCAAAGACCCGGGGGTCACGGGAGGGAGCAGTTCTTC	CASSQRPGGHGREQFF
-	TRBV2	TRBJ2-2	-	TGTGCCAGCAGTGAATGGGGGGCCGGGGAGCTGTTTTTT	CASSEWGAGELFF
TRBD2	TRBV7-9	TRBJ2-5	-	TGTGCCAGCAGTCACCCACTAGCGGGAGATATAGAGACCCAGTACTTC	CASSHPLAGDIETQYF
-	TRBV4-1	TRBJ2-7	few	TGCGCCAGCAGCCCGCCTCTAAAAGACGAGCAGTACTTC	CASSPPLKDEQYF
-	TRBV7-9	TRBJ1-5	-	TGTGCCAGCAGCTTAGTGGGGTTTGGAGATCAGCCCCAGCATTTT	CASSLVGFGDQPQHF
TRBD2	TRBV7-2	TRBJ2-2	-	TGTGCCAGCAGCTTAGAGGGACTAGCAACAGGGCGCGCCGGGGAGCTGTTTTTT	CASSLEGLATGRAGELFF
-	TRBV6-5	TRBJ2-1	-	TGTGCCAGCAGGGGACTCCCAGGGGGTGAGCAGTTCTTC	CASRGLPGGEQFF
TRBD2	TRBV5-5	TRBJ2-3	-	TGTGCCAGCAGCTGGGGAGCGGGGGGACTCACAGATACGCAGTATTTT	CASSWGAGGLTDTQYF
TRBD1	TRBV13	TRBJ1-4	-	TGTGCCAGCAGCTTAGGGTTCGGGACAGCTAATGAAAAACTGTTTTTT	CASSLGFGTANEKLFF
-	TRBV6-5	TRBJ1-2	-	TGTGCCAGCAGTTACGTTAGGTATGAAGACTATGGCTACACCTTC	CASSYVRYEDYGYTF
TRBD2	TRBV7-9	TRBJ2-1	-	TGTGCCAGCAGCTTAGTTCCTAGCGGGGTCCCCAATGAGCAGTTCTTC	CASSLVPSGVPNEQFF
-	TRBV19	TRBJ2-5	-	TGTGCCAGTAGTACGGACTTCCAAGAGACCCAGTACTTC	CASSTDFQETQYF
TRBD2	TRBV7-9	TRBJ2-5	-	TGTGCCAGCACCCCCCTGCGGGGGAGAGGCCAAGAGACCCAGTACTTC	CASTPLRGRGQETQYF
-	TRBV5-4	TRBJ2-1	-	TGTGCCAGCACCCTCGACTTAAACTCCTACAATGAGCAGTTCTTC	CASTLDLNSYNEQFF
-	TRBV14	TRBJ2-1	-	TGTGCCAGCAGCGAGATACCAGGGGGGTACGATGAGCAGTTCTTC	CASSEIPGGYDEQFF
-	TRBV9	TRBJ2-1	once	TGTGCCAGCAGCGTAGATGGAGGTTCCTACAATGAGCAGTTCTTC	CASSVDGGSYNEQFF
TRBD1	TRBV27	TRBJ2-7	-	TGTGCCAGTATGACAGGGGCCTACGAGCAGTACTTC	CASMTGAYEQYF
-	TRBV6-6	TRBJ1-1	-	TGTGCCAGCAGTTACTCGTCCAGGAACACTGAAGCTTTCTTT	CASSYSSRNTEAFF
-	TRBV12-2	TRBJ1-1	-	TGTGCAAGTCGCTTAGTACAGGCCGAACGCGTGAACACTGAAGCTTTCTTT	CASRLVQAERVNTEAFF
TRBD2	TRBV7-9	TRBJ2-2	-	TGTGCCAGCAGCTTTAGCGGGGGGAACACCGGGGAGCTGTTTTTT	CASSFSGGNTGELFF
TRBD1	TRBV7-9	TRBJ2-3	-	TGTGCCAGCAGCAGTTCAGGGGGCTACACAGATACGCAGTATTTT	CASSSSGGYTDTQYF
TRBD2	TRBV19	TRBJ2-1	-	TGTGCCAGTAGTACCGGGACTAGCGGACTGTGGGAGCAGTTCTTC	CASSTGTSGLWEQFF
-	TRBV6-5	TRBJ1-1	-	TGTGCCAGCAGTTACGACAGTCAGAACACTGAAGCTTTCTTT	CASSYDSQNTEAFF
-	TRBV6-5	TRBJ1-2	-	TGTGCCAGCAGTTTAACGGGGGCCGGCTACACCTTC	CASSLTGAGYTF
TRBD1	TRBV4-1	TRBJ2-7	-	TGCGCCAGCAGCCACCCGGGGGACAGGGCTCACGAGCAGTACTTC	CASSHPGDRAHEQYF
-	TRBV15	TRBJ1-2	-	TGTGCCACCAGCGAACCGGGGCCAGCTAACTATGGCTACACCTTC	CATSEPGPANYGYTF
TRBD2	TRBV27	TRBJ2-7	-	TGTGCCAGCAGTCCTCCGGGACTAGGATACGAGCAGTACTTC	CASSPPGLGYEQYF
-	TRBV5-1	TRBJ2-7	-	TGCGCCAGCAGCCTGACAGATTCCTCCTACGAGCAGTACTTC	CASSLTDSSYEQYF
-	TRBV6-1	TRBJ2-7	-	TGTGCCAGCAGTGTAGGACCAACGGGGCCCTACGAGCAGTACTTC	CASSVGPTGPYEQYF
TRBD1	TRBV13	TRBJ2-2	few	TGTGCCAGCAGCCCCCCGACAGGGGCCGAGAACACCGGGGAGCTGTTTTTT	CASSPPTGAENTGELFF
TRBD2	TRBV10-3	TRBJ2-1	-	TGTGCCATCAGTGTGGGAGGGAGTGGGAATGAGCAGTTCTTC	CAISVGGSGNEQFF